The 24 T cell receptor beta chains presented below share a single source sample, sequenced in a study of blood T cell repertoires in COVID-19. Some clones are missing from TCRdb's copy, which holds only in-frame ones; the method was immunoSEQ multiplex PCR. Among roughly 110,000 clones listed, around 78% were seen once. Sequencing input: peripheral blood. The receptors here all came from a man aged 80 or over with COVID-19, enrolled during active disease.

The chain couples TRBV28 to TRBJ1-4; tentative D call: TRBD1 (6 bases). Germline-derived CDR1 and CDR2 are MDHEN and SYDVKM. The CDR3 sequence is 16 residues long. Trimming removed 5 bases at V and 5 bases at J, with 18 bases between. The CDR3 reads CASSPTGNIYNEKLFF. The DNA for the CDR3 is TGTGCCAGCAGTCCCACAGGGAACATTTACAATGAAAAACTGTTTTTT.

Ten or more counts support this clone. J is TRBJ2-7 and V is TRBV5-6; 9 bases agree with TRBD1. The germline V gene encodes CDR1 SGHDT and CDR2 YYEEEE. CDR3 size: 15 residues. Trimming took 0 bases from V and 5 from J; bases not matched to a gene: 6. The DNA for the CDR3 is TGTGCCAGCAGCTTGGGGGACAGGGTTATCCACGAGCAGTACTTC. Its protein is CASSLGDRVIHEQYF.

The chain recombines TRBV6-6 with TRBJ1-6; D may be TRBD1 (5 bases). V lost 2 bases and J 10 bases, leaving 15 bases between the germline ends. The CDR3 length is 15 residues. CDR1 and CDR2 (germline): MNHNY, SVGAGI (reference sequence). The CDR3 loop is CASSYIGRVASPLHF. For the CDR3, the DNA is TGTGCCAGCAGTTACATCGGCAGGGTTGCATCACCCCTCCACTTT.

CDR3: CASSLAEGTDTQYF. CDR3 DNA sequence: TGTGCCAGCAGCTTAGCGGAGGGCACAGATACGCAGTATTTT. V is TRBV7-8 and J is TRBJ2-3; D is possibly TRBD2 (5 bases). Trimming removed 0 bases from V and 1 base from J, with 5 bases in between. The CDR3 is 14 amino acids. In germline, CDR1 is SGHVS, CDR2 FQNEAQ.

This clone occurred once. The chain is built from TRBV12-5 and TRBJ2-3; D possibly corresponds to TRBD1 (6 bases). V lost 5 bases and J 2 bases, leaving 8 bases between the germline ends. Germline-derived CDR1 and CDR2 are LGHNT and FRNRAP. This CDR3 contains 13 residues. As DNA, the CDR3 is TGTGCTAGTGGTGAGGGGGTCACAGATACGCAGTATTTT. Translating it yields CASGEGVTDTQYF.

This clone was seen many times. The chain combines TRBV4-1 with TRBJ2-2, with TRBD2 matching over 10 bases. V was clipped by 1 base and J by 7 bases; unmatched bases: 3. CDR3 length equals 15 residues. Germline lookup yields CDR1 MGHRA and CDR2 YSYEKL. CDR3 amino acids: CASSQGASGSGELFF. Here the CDR3 DNA reads TGCGCCAGCAGCCAAGGGGCTAGCGGGAGCGGGGAGCTGTTTTTT.

The table lists this clone with a few counts. CDR3 DNA sequence: TGCAGCGCTGGGACAGTCACCGGGGAGCTGTTTTTT. Its translation: CSAGTVTGELFF. This rearrangement joins TRBV29-1 to TRBJ2-2; 7 bases are a match to TRBD1. The CDR3 extends over 12 amino acids. V trimming: 7 bases; J trimming: 4 bases; junction bases outside the gene matches: 3. CDR1 and CDR2 from the germline V gene are SQVTM and ANQGSEA.

J is TRBJ2-1 and V is TRBV28, with D tentatively TRBD2 (5 bases). Germline lookup yields CDR1 MDHEN and CDR2 SYDVKM. This CDR3 contains 15 residues. Trimming removed 6 bases at V and 4 bases at J, with 16 bases between. DNA for the CDR3: TGTGCCAGCAGGGGAGCGGACGTCCTTTACAATGAGCAGTTCTTC. Translating gives CASRGADVLYNEQFF.

The chain links TRBV21-1 to TRBJ2-7; the listed D gene, TRBD1, was not tested against the DNA. TRBV21-1 constitutes a pseudogene. This CDR3 contains 16 residues. CDR3 bases: TGTGCCAGCAGCATCGGGACAGGGGGGAGCTCCTACGAGCAGTACTTC. Protein: CASSIGTGGSSYEQYF.

This chain links TRBV11-3 with TRBJ2-1; 9 positions agree with TRBD2. V was pared by 1 base and J by 8 bases, with 6 bases of the junction left unmatched. CDR1 is SGHNT, CDR2 YENEEA, per germline. The CDR3 runs 15 residues. The CDR3 protein is CASSLGRGGDDEQFF. CDR3 sequence (DNA): TGTGCCAGCAGCTTAGGTCGCGGGGGGGACGATGAGCAGTTCTTC.

The chain uses TRBV19 and TRBJ2-5; D perhaps matches TRBD2 (5 bases). The CDR3 loop spans 16 amino acids. V was clipped by 4 bases and J by 0 bases, with 15 bases between them. The germline CDR1 and CDR2 sequences are LNHDA and SQIVND (reference sequence). The CDR3 is CASSNRGRANQETQYF. The DNA for the CDR3 is TGTGCCAGTAGTAACCGGGGTAGGGCCAACCAAGAGACCCAGTACTTC. Looking up the rest from reference TRBV19 and TRBJ2-5 gives the full variable domain: DGGITQSPKYLFRKEGQNVTLSCEQNLNHDAMYWYRQDPGQGLRLIYYSQIVNDFQKGDIAEGYSVSREKKESFPLTVTSAQKNPTAFYLCASSNRGRANQETQYFGPGTRLLVL.

The chain couples TRBV7-3 to TRBJ1-2; 9 nucleotides agree with TRBD1. Germline assignment: CDR1 SGHTA and CDR2 FQGTGA. V lost 2 bases and J lost 7; bases outside the gene matches: 5. The CDR3 spans 14 residues. The CDR3 DNA sequence: TGTGCCAGCAGCTTAGGGGGACAGGGATCTGGCTACACCTTC. Translation gives CASSLGGQGSGYTF.

This chain links TRBV15 with TRBJ1-2; D gene uncertain. V lost 1 base, J lost 2 bases, and 11 bases lay in between. Germline lookup yields CDR1 LNHNV and CDR2 YYDKDF (reference sequence). This CDR3 region has 15 residues. CDR3 nucleotide sequence: TGTGCCACCAGCAGAGTACTCAGCGGGAACTATGGCTACACCTTC. This codes for CATSRVLSGNYGYTF.

The rearrangement uses TRBV19 and TRBJ1-1; possible D gene TRBD1, 5 bases. V was trimmed by 4 bases and J by 2 bases, leaving 17 bases between them. The CDR3 runs to 16 residues. Germline assignment: CDR1 LNHDA and CDR2 SQIVND (reference sequence). The CDR3 sequence: CASSTPQGRPNTEAFF. The CDR3 nucleotides are TGTGCCAGTAGTACCCCCCAGGGAAGACCTAACACTGAAGCTTTCTTT.

The gene calls are TRBV3-1 (or the pseudogene TRBV3-2) and TRBJ1-1; D remains unclear. The CDR3 consists of 13 residues. Germline values: CDR1 LGHDT, CDR2 YNNKEL (reference sequence). V lost 4 bases and J 1 base, leaving 7 bases between the germline ends. CDR3 region: CASSLRENTEAFF. DNA of the CDR3: TGTGCCAGCAGCCTCCGGGAGAACACTGAAGCTTTCTTT.

The chain recombines TRBV11-2 with TRBJ1-1; D is unresolved. There are 13 residues in the CDR3. V gave up 3 bases and J gave up 6 bases, with 11 bases separating them. CDR1 SGHAT and CDR2 FQNNGV come from the germline V gene. The CDR3 protein is CASSFPRVSEAFF. DNA of the CDR3: TGTGCCAGCAGCTTCCCTCGGGTGTCTGAAGCTTTCTTT.

The chain is built from TRBV11-2 and TRBJ2-1; D not resolved. This CDR3 contains 12 residues. Trimming pared 4 bases from V and 5 bases from J, leaving 6 bases between. Per the germline V gene, CDR1 is SGHAT and CDR2 is FQNNGV. The CDR3 loop is CASSWSDNEQFF. The CDR3 coding sequence is TGTGCCAGCAGCTGGTCAGACAATGAGCAGTTCTTC.

The rearrangement joins TRBV10-3 to TRBJ1-1, with D perhaps TRBD1 (5 bases). V shed 4 bases and J shed 0 bases, with 9 bases lying between them. The CDR3 length is 14 residues. Per germline, CDR1 ENHRY and CDR2 SYGVKD. CDR3 nucleotides: TGTGCCATCAGTGTCGGGGGATTGAACACTGAAGCTTTCTTT. This codes for CAISVGGLNTEAFF.

The chain joins TRBV25-1 to TRBJ2-5, with 10 nucleotides matching TRBD2. Germline CDR1 and CDR2: MGHDK and SYGVNS. Trimming cost V 5 bases and J 3 bases; bases outside gene matches: 9. The CDR3 is made up of 16 amino acids. CDR3 loop: CASSKWTSGSKETQYF. CDR3 coding DNA: TGTGCCAGCAGTAAATGGACTAGCGGCTCTAAAGAGACCCAGTACTTC.

This clone was observed a single time. This chain links TRBV2 with TRBJ2-7; D is ambiguous. Germline V lookup: CDR1 SNHLY, CDR2 FYNNEI. V was clipped by 6 bases and J by 5 bases, with 11 bases between them. The CDR3 contains 12 residues. CDR3 nucleotides: TGTGCCAGCAGGCGAGGAGCCCACGAGCAGTACTTC. Translated, it gives CASRRGAHEQYF.

This clone turned up a few times. The chain employs TRBV7-9 and TRBJ1-6; TRBD1 matches at 9 bases. Germline trimming cut 2 bases from V and 9 bases from J; bases unmatched to any gene: 2. Germline V lookup: CDR1 SEHNR, CDR2 FQNEAQ (reference sequence). The CDR3 extends over 14 amino acids. CDR3 in amino acids: CASSLTGGGSPLHF. The CDR3 DNA follows: TGTGCCAGCAGCTTAACAGGGGGCGGTTCACCCCTCCACTTT. The entire variable domain, with the rest obtained from reference TRBV7-9 and TRBJ1-6, is as follows: DTGVSQNPRHKITKRGQNVTFRCDPISEHNRLYWYRQTLGQGPEFLTYFQNEAQLEKSRLLSDRFSAERPKGSFSTLEIQRTEQGDSAMYLCASSLTGGGSPLHFGNGTRLTVT.

This chain uses TRBV3-1 (or the pseudogene TRBV3-2) with TRBJ2-7, with 9 bases fitting TRBD2. CDR1 LGHDT and CDR2 YNNKEL come from the germline V gene (reference sequence). V lost 1 base and J lost 2; bases outside the gene matches: 3. This CDR3 is 15 amino acids long. The CDR3 region is CASSQGTSVTYEQYF. CDR3 coding DNA: TGTGCCAGCAGCCAAGGGACTAGCGTTACCTACGAGCAGTACTTC.

The chain uses TRBV19 and TRBJ1-2, with a possible D match to TRBD1 (5 bases). Trimming pared 6 bases from V and 0 bases from J, leaving 11 bases between. The CDR3 runs to 14 residues. Germline loops: CDR1 LNHDA, CDR2 SQIVND (reference sequence). CDR3 sequence: CASRVTAANYGYTF. The CDR3 region has the DNA TGTGCCAGTAGGGTGACAGCAGCTAACTATGGCTACACCTTC.

The V and J genes are TRBV27 and TRBJ2-3; 13 nucleotides line up with TRBD2. Germline CDR1 MNHEY, CDR2 SMNVEV (reference sequence). The CDR3 totals 15 residues. V lost 6 bases and J lost 4; bases outside the gene matches: 4. The CDR3 DNA follows: TGTGCCAGCAGCCGACTAGCGGGAGGCCCAGATACGCAGTATTTT. Its protein product is CASSRLAGGPDTQYF.